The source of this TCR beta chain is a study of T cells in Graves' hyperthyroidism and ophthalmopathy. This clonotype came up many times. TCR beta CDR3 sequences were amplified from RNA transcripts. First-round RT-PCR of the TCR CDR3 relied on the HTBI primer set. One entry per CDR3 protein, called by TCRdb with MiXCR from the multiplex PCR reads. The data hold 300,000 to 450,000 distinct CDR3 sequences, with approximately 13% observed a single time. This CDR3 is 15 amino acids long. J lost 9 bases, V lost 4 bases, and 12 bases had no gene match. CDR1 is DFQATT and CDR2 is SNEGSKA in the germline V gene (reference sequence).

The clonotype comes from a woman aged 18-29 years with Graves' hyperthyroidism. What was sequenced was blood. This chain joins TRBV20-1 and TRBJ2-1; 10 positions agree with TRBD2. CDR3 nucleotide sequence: TGCAGTGCTACCGCTCTAGCGGGAGAAGAAATTGAGCAGTTCTTC. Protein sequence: CSATALAGEEIEQFF.